The clone carrying this TCR beta chain has just a few counts. Its target is not known. No patient had received any treatment before thyroid surgery. The CDR3 consists of 15 residues. J lost 6 bases, V lost 3 bases, and 8 bases had no gene match. Germline-derived CDR1 and CDR2 are SGDLS and YYNGEE. The sample originates from a study of metastatic and nonmetastatic thyroid tumors. As for the study in general: Comparison of repertoires was carried out across blood and tumor or nodule tissue from malignant and benign thyroid patients.

Study results and caveats: Versus benign nodules, malignant thyroid tumors reportedly had significantly higher TCR beta diversity, in blood and tumor.

TCRdb re-clonotyped the PCR reads via MiXCR. The sample shows tens of thousands of clones, more than 25% of them seen only once. This chain uses TRBV9 with TRBJ2-3; 9 bases align to TRBD1. Sequences were obtained from blood. The sequence derives from a female donor with papillary thyroid cancer or a benign thyroid nodule (not recorded which). Some clones in this sample may be carry-over from other donors' samples. The CDR3 region has the DNA TGTGCCAGCAGCGCTGAACAGGGGGCGCGGGATACGCAGTATTTT. Amino acids: CASSAEQGARDTQYF.